The TCR beta chain under discussion was sequenced for a study of early T cells in non-severe SARS-CoV-2 infection. Whole-study context: The input, bulk RNA from unsorted whole blood, was sequenced, and chains were unpaired.

Attachment of unique molecular identifiers was made to individual cDNA molecules. TCRdb used MiXCR to reprocess the 5' RACE reads, holding one entry per CDR3 protein. The profile shows 20,000 to 25,000 distinct CDR3 sequences, around 4.2% of them singletons. Sequencing was carried out using whole blood. This TCR came from an adult who was a healthcare worker with PCR-confirmed SARS-CoV-2 infection or an uninfected control (not recorded which).

CDR3 DNA sequence: TGTGCCAGCAGACGGGGGTATTCACCCCTCCACTTT. It yields the protein CASRRGYSPLHF. J is TRBJ1-6 and V is TRBV6-5, with D tentatively TRBD1 (5 bases). The germline gives CDR1 MNHEY, CDR2 SVGAGI. The V end lost 6 bases, the J end lost 8 bases, and 8 bases lay between the germline ends. The CDR3 is 12 amino acids.